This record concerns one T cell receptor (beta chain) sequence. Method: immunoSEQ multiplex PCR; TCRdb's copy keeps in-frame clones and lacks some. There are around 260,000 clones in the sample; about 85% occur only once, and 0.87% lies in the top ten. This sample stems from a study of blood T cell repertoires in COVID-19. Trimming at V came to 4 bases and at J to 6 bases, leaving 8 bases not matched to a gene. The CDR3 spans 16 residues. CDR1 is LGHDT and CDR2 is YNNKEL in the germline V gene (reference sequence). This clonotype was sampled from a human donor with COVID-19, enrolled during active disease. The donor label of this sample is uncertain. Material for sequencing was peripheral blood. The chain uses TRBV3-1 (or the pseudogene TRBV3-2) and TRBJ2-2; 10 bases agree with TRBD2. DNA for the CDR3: TGTGCCAGCAGCCGCTTTTTAGGGACTAGCGCCGGGGAGCTGTTTTTT. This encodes CASSRFLGTSAGELFF.